These 27 T cell receptor beta chains were all obtained from the same sample, sequenced in a study of patients and donors after allogeneic stem cell transplantation. TCRdb re-called the RT-PCR reads with MiXCR, one entry per CDR3 protein. The sample lists hundreds of thousands of distinct CDR3 sequences, roughly 16% occurring once. Material for sequencing was blood, either unsorted or a sorted T cell fraction (not recorded which). The receptors come from a human donor who was either an allogeneic HSCT recipient or a stem cell or donor lymphocyte infusion donor (not recorded which). It is not recorded whose cells these are; they may come from a transplant donor.

This clonotype appeared a few times. This chain connects TRBV20-1 to TRBJ2-3; D possibly matches TRBD1 or TRBD2 (6 bases each). Germline CDR1 is DFQATT and CDR2 is SNEGSKA (reference sequence). The length of the CDR3 is 14 residues. V dropped 6 bases and J dropped 4 bases, with 17 bases sitting between them. CDR3 amino acids: CSARRRGWADTQYF. DNA for the CDR3: TGCAGTGCGCGGAGGAGGGGGTGGGCAGATACGCAGTATTTT.

In this sample, this clonotype turned up many times. The rearrangement links TRBV28 to TRBJ2-3, with 7 bases fitting TRBD2. Trimming took 7 bases from V and 6 from J; bases not matched to a gene: 4. The CDR3 consists of 12 residues. From germline, CDR1 is MDHEN and CDR2 SYDVKM. The CDR3 DNA is TGTGCCAGCAATTACGGGAGGGATACGCAGTATTTT. Its translation is CASNYGRDTQYF.

Ten or more counts support this clonotype. V usage is TRBV10-3 and J usage is TRBJ2-7, with no clear D. V was trimmed by 3 bases and J by 1 base, leaving 4 bases between them. From germline, CDR1 is ENHRY and CDR2 SYGVKD. The CDR3 loop spans 12 amino acids. The DNA for the CDR3 is TGTGCCATCAGTGAACAGTCCTACGAGCAGTACTTC. The encoded protein is CAISEQSYEQYF.

This clonotype was picked up one time. The V and J genes are TRBV11-3 and TRBJ2-7; 7 bases are a match to TRBD1. The CDR3 spans 17 residues. V lost 5 bases and J lost 5; bases outside the gene matches: 18. Looked up from germline, CDR1 is SGHNT and CDR2 is YENEEA. In DNA, the CDR3 is TGTGCCAGCAGCAAAGGTGGTTGGGAGCAGGGGGTCGACGAGCAGTACTTC. Translation gives CASSKGGWEQGVDEQYF.

J is TRBJ2-5 and V is TRBV5-1; 9 nucleotides agree with TRBD1. The germline CDR1 and CDR2 sequences are SGHRS and YFSETQ. Losses at the gene ends were 2 bases for V and 4 bases for J; bases not matched to a gene: 9. The CDR3 loop spans 16 amino acids. DNA of the CDR3: TGCGCCAGCAGCTTACCAATGGGACAGGGAGTAGAGACCCAGTACTTC. This encodes CASSLPMGQGVETQYF.

This chain uses TRBV12-3 or TRBV12-4 with TRBJ1-1, with D possibly TRBD1 on 6 matching bases. V was pared by 3 bases and J by 6 bases, with 14 bases between. The CDR3 totals 14 residues. The CDR3 reads CASSFRARGPEAFF. The CDR3 coding sequence is TGTGCCAGCAGTTTTCGCGCCAGGGGCCCTGAAGCTTTCTTT.

There are a few counts of this clonotype. The chain combines TRBV7-3 with TRBJ2-1, with 9 nucleotides matching TRBD1. Germline V gene data show CDR1 as SGHTA and CDR2 as FQGTGA. The CDR3 extends over 15 amino acids. V gave up 6 bases and J gave up 8 bases; unmatched junction bases: 11. The CDR3 DNA reads as TGTGCCAGCAGTTTGGGACAGGGAGTCGGCGATGAGCAGTTCTTC. As protein: CASSLGQGVGDEQFF.

This clonotype was observed a few times. The chain uses TRBV15 and TRBJ2-2; 9 bases match TRBD1. CDR3 size: 17 residues. Germline-derived CDR1 and CDR2 are LNHNV and YYDKDF (reference sequence). The ends lost 6 bases at V and 6 bases at J; junction bases unmatched: 14. The chain's CDR3 is CATSPVLQGAFSGELFF. The CDR3 DNA reads TGTGCCACCAGTCCGGTTTTACAGGGGGCTTTCTCCGGGGAGCTGTTTTTT. Based on the CDR3 plus reference TRBV15 and TRBJ2-2, the full variable domain is DAMVIQNPRYQVTQFGKPVTLSCSQTLNHNVMYWYQQKSSQAPKLLFHYYDKDFNNEADTPDNFQSRRPNTSFCFLDIRSPGLGDTAMYLCATSPVLQGAFSGELFFGEGSRLTVL.

The V call is TRBV4-1, the J call TRBJ2-6; D may be TRBD2 (5 bases). The V end was cut by 0 bases, the J end by 0 bases, with 9 bases between. CDR3 length: 17 amino acids. Germline V lookup: CDR1 MGHRA, CDR2 YSYEKL. CDR3 DNA: TGCGCCAGCAGCCAAGAAGAGCGGTTCTCTGGGGCCAACGTCCTGACTTTC. It translates to CASSQEERFSGANVLTF.

This chain links TRBV2 with TRBJ2-2, with D perhaps matching TRBD1 or TRBD2 (5 bases each). V lost 7 bases to trimming and J lost 4 bases, with 16 bases between them. Germline values: CDR1 SNHLY, CDR2 FYNNEI. This CDR3 spans 15 amino acids. This CDR3 is CASKGDGSSTGELFF. Written as DNA, the CDR3 is TGTGCCAGCAAAGGGGACGGATCATCCACCGGGGAGCTGTTTTTT.

CDR3: CASSFNHGSSPLHF. CDR3 nucleotides: TGTGCCAGCAGTTTTAACCACGGGAGTTCACCCCTCCACTTT. This sequence joins TRBV12-3 or TRBV12-4 and TRBJ1-6; no clear D gene. V shed 3 bases and J shed 9 bases, with 12 bases lying between them. CDR3 length: 14 amino acids.

The V and J genes are TRBV7-2 and TRBJ2-4; a possible D gene is TRBD2 (5 bases). V was trimmed by 5 bases and J by 8 bases, leaving 19 bases between them. Germline-derived CDR1 and CDR2 are SGHTA and FQGNSA. The CDR3 is made up of 15 amino acids. The CDR3, as DNA: TGTGCCAGCAGCCACGAAGGCTATTACGGGGACATTCAGTACTTC. Amino acid sequence: CASSHEGYYGDIQYF.

This chain links TRBV30 with TRBJ2-7; 10 positions agree with TRBD2. Per germline, CDR1 GTSNPN and CDR2 SVGIG (reference sequence). The CDR3 loop spans 13 amino acids. Unmatched junction bases numbered 6, after V lost 8 bases and J lost 2 bases. In nucleotides, the CDR3 is TGTGCCGGTAGCGGGGGGCTCCCCTACGAGCAGTACTTC. It specifies CAGSGGLPYEQYF. The whole variable domain, remainder taken from reference TRBV30 and TRBJ2-7, is SQTIHQWPATLVQPVGSPLSLECTVEGTSNPNLYWYRQAAGRGLQLLFYSVGIGQISSEVPQNLSASRPQDRQFILSSKKLLLSDSGFYLCAGSGGLPYEQYFGPGTRLTVT.

This clonotype was detected a few times. This chain uses TRBV4-3 with TRBJ2-7; tentatively, D is TRBD2 (6 bases). The length of the CDR3 is 15 residues. The V end lost 2 bases, the J end lost 0 bases, and 11 bases lay between the germline ends. Germline V gene data show CDR1 as LGHNA and CDR2 as YSLEER. The CDR3 DNA follows: TGCGCCAGCAGCCAATTGGTCGGGGGCTCCTACGAGCAGTACTTC. This translates into CASSQLVGGSYEQYF.

This clonotype was counted between two and nine times. The chain combines TRBV23-1 with TRBJ2-7, with a tentative D call TRBD1 (5 bases). TRBV23-1 is flagged as an ORF with uncertain function. The CDR3 length is 14 residues. V lost 8 bases to trimming and J lost 1 base, with 15 bases between them. The CDR3, as DNA: TGCGCCAGCGGGCTAGGGGCCCCTTCCTACGAGCAGTACTTC. Translating it yields CASGLGAPSYEQYF.

The chain combines TRBV6-1 with TRBJ1-2; no reliable D call. CDR1 is MNHNS, CDR2 SASEGT, per germline. V was shortened by 6 bases and J by 6 bases, with 14 bases between the two germline ends. The CDR3 contains 13 residues. The CDR3: CASRDGPLHGYTF. The CDR3 DNA reads TGTGCCAGCAGAGACGGGCCCCTCCATGGCTACACCTTC.

This clonotype was seen only once. V is TRBV7-9 and J is TRBJ2-3, with no clear D. Trimming removed 2 bases at V and 6 bases at J, with 6 bases between. Germline assignment: CDR1 SEHNR and CDR2 FQNEAQ (reference sequence). The CDR3 spans 12 residues. CDR3 DNA: TGTGCCAGCAGCTTAAACCCCGATACGCAGTATTTT. This translates into CASSLNPDTQYF.

The V call is TRBV14, the J call TRBJ2-7, with a possible D match to TRBD2 (6 bases). Trimming stripped 2 bases from V and 0 bases from J, with 14 bases between. Germline assignment: CDR1 SGHDN and CDR2 FVKESK. The CDR3 spans 16 residues. Here the CDR3 reads CASSQLARLISYEQYF. DNA for the CDR3: TGTGCCAGCAGCCAACTAGCGAGACTGATCTCCTACGAGCAGTACTTC.

The chain couples TRBV5-4 to TRBJ2-2, with 11 bases that match TRBD1. The junction had 6 bases not matched to a gene; V was cut back by 4 bases and J by 4 bases. The germline CDR1 and CDR2 sequences are SGHNT and YYREEE (reference sequence). The CDR3 is 16 residues long. The CDR3 reads CASSGGQGAGTGELFF. For the CDR3, the DNA is TGTGCCAGCAGCGGCGGACAGGGGGCAGGCACCGGGGAGCTGTTTTTT.

The J gene is TRBJ1-2, the V gene TRBV28; tentatively, D is TRBD1 (5 bases). Trimming shortened V by 3 bases and J by 1 base, and 12 bases separated the two germline ends. Germline assignment: CDR1 MDHEN and CDR2 SYDVKM. This CDR3 spans 15 amino acids. CDR3 nucleotides: TGTGCCAGCAGTTTGGCCGACAGACATAACTATGGCTACACCTTC. Its protein is CASSLADRHNYGYTF.

The rearrangement links TRBV25-1 to TRBJ1-2; D call uncertain. The V and J ends lost 7 bases and 6 bases respectively, with 9 bases between them. CDR1 and CDR2 from the germline V gene are MGHDK and SYGVNS. The CDR3 extends over 11 amino acids. CDR3 sequence reads: CASNYRDGYTF. In DNA, the CDR3 is TGTGCCAGCAATTATAGGGATGGCTACACCTTC.

This clonotype was detected a few times. V and J are TRBV4-2 and TRBJ2-5; D uncertain. The V gene lost 0 bases and the J gene lost 5 bases, with 13 bases spanning the gap. This CDR3 has 15 amino acids. Germline V lookup: CDR1 LGHNA, CDR2 YNFKEQ. The CDR3 DNA reads as TGTGCCAGCAGCCAAGATCGTTTCAGCACGGAGACCCAGTACTTC. Encoded protein: CASSQDRFSTETQYF.

This clonotype has a handful of counts. The chain has TRBV6-2 or TRBV6-3 and TRBJ2-1; D is possibly TRBD1 or TRBD2 (6 bases each). Per the germline V gene, CDR1 is MNHEY and CDR2 is SVGEGT. This CDR3 has 15 amino acids. Trimming pared 7 bases from V and 7 bases from J, leaving 20 bases between. For the CDR3, the DNA is TGTGCCAGCACCATATGGGGGGAGACAGGTAATGAGCAGTTCTTC. Its protein product is CASTIWGETGNEQFF.

The rearrangement uses TRBV21-1 and TRBJ2-5; the table calls TRBD2, which could not be checked here. TRBV21-1 is a documented pseudogene. There are 20 residues in the CDR3. CDR3 in DNA: TGTGCCAGCAGCCCTCACCCTAAGGCACAGACTAGCGGGGGACGAGAGACCCAGTACTTC. Its translation is CASSPHPKAQTSGGRETQYF.

The chain recombines TRBV20-1 with TRBJ1-5; D not resolved. V was pared by 2 bases and J by 5 bases, with 13 bases between. The germline V gene encodes CDR1 DFQATT and CDR2 SNEGSKA (reference sequence). The CDR3 contains 14 residues. The CDR3 DNA sequence: TGCAGTGCTAGACATCTAAGGAGAGATCAGCCCCAGCATTTT. This encodes CSARHLRRDQPQHF.

This clonotype was seen many times. The genes are TRBV4-1 and TRBJ1-4; D call uncertain. Germline-derived CDR1 and CDR2 are MGHRA and YSYEKL. This CDR3 is built from 14 residues. Deletions cut 0 bases from V and 7 bases from J, with 9 bases between. CDR3 amino acids: CASSQDGLGEKLFF. The CDR3 DNA is TGCGCCAGCAGCCAAGATGGCTTGGGTGAAAAACTGTTTTTT.

This clonotype was counted only a few times. The V call is TRBV27, the J call TRBJ2-2, with a tentative D call TRBD1 (5 bases). V was pared by 6 bases and J by 1 base, with 15 bases between. In germline, CDR1 is MNHEY, CDR2 SMNVEV (reference sequence). CDR3 length equals 16 residues. CDR3 sequence (DNA): TGTGCCAGCAGCCCTGGACAAGGAGTGAACACCGGGGAGCTGTTTTTT. This sequence encodes CASSPGQGVNTGELFF.